Following are 6 T cell receptor beta chains from one sample sequenced in a study of tumor-infiltrating lymphocytes in localized non-small cell lung cancer. The table came from immunoSEQ multiplex PCR; TCRdb's copy has only in-frame clones and leaves some out. The table records 27,000 or so clones, 80% to 90% of them present only once. Sequencing used lung tumor tissue. All receptors come from a human donor with non-small cell lung cancer.

J is TRBJ1-4 and V is TRBV4-2, with D possibly TRBD1 on 6 matching bases. The V end was cut by 3 bases, the J end by 3 bases, with 14 bases between. This CDR3 spans 16 amino acids. Germline V CDR1 and CDR2: LGHNA, YNFKEQ. This CDR3 reads CASSHDNRVSNEKLFF. The CDR3, as DNA: TGTGCCAGCAGCCATGATAACAGGGTTTCTAATGAAAAACTGTTTTTT.

The chain links TRBV5-1 to TRBJ1-1; a weak D match, TRBD1 (6 bases). Germline CDR1 SGHRS, CDR2 YFSETQ. This CDR3 region has 15 residues. Trimming stripped 0 bases from V and 3 bases from J, with 12 bases between. As DNA, the CDR3 is TGCGCCAGCAGCTTGGGGGACACTTACTACACTGAAGCTTTCTTT. Translating it yields CASSLGDTYYTEAFF.

V usage is TRBV4-3 and J usage is TRBJ1-2; no firm D call. The CDR3 extends over 14 amino acids. Trimming took 0 bases from V and 5 from J, leaving 10 bases between them. CDR1 LGHNA and CDR2 YSLEER come from the germline V gene. CDR3 region: CASSQETRTYGYTF. For the CDR3, the DNA is TGCGCCAGCAGCCAAGAAACCCGAACGTATGGCTACACCTTC.

The chain joins TRBV11-3 to TRBJ2-1, with TRBD2 identical over 8 bases. V lost 2 bases and J lost 5; bases outside the gene matches: 5. In germline, CDR1 is SGHNT, CDR2 YENEEA. The CDR3 spans 15 residues. The CDR3 nucleotides read TGTGCCAGCAGCTTATCGCGGGGGGCGGACAATGAGCAGTTCTTC. It yields the protein CASSLSRGADNEQFF.

The chain is built from TRBV10-3 and TRBJ2-3; TRBD2 agrees at 10 bases. J was trimmed by 1 base and V by 6 bases; bases with no gene match: 7. The CDR3 is 16 amino acids. CDR1 ENHRY and CDR2 SYGVKD come from the germline V gene. CDR3 loop: CAISSRSGGRTDTQYF. The CDR3 nucleotides are TGTGCCATCAGCAGCCGTAGCGGGGGGCGCACAGATACGCAGTATTTT.

J is TRBJ1-2 and V is TRBV7-2; the match to TRBD1 covers 7 bases. The ends lost 2 bases at V and 0 bases at J; junction bases unmatched: 6. The germline V gene has CDR1 SGHTA and CDR2 FQGNSA. This CDR3 spans 16 amino acids. The CDR3 reads CASSLLGTVSNYGYTF. The CDR3 coding sequence is TGTGCCAGCAGCTTACTCGGGACAGTATCTAACTATGGCTACACCTTC. Full variable domain (missing parts from reference TRBV7-2 and TRBJ1-2): GAGVSQSPSNKVTEKGKDVELRCDPISGHTALYWYRQSLGQGLEFLIYFQGNSAPDKSGLPSDRFSAERTGGSVSTLTIQRTQQEDSAVYLCASSLLGTVSNYGYTFGSGTRLTVV.